The present T cell receptor beta chain was sequenced within a study of T cell repertoires in cytomegalovirus infection. Study-wide findings and caveats: Carriers of CMV plus the relevant HLA were identified by cumulative public TCR beta family frequency. CMV-specific HLA-C-restricted TCR beta clonotypes dominated the ex vivo response.

TCRdb reprocessed the reads via MiXCR and lists one record per CDR3 protein. The table has around 100,000 distinct CDR3 sequences, 10% seen once. This CDR3 has 19 amino acids. The V and J ends lost 5 bases and 0 bases, in that order; junction bases with no gene match: 7. This clonotype was seen repeatedly, ten times or more. Its specificity is not known. This rearrangement joins TRBV12-3 or TRBV12-4 to TRBJ2-1, with TRBD2 matching 16 bases. Sequencing input: PBMCs, sequenced either directly or after in vitro stimulation (not recorded which). The TCR was taken from a human donor in good health (CMV status not recorded). Some clones in this sample may be carry-over from other donors' samples. The CDR3 sequence: CASSAGTSGRARSYNEQFF. CDR3 DNA sequence: TGTGCCAGCAGTGCCGGGACTAGCGGGAGGGCCCGCTCCTACAATGAGCAGTTCTTC.